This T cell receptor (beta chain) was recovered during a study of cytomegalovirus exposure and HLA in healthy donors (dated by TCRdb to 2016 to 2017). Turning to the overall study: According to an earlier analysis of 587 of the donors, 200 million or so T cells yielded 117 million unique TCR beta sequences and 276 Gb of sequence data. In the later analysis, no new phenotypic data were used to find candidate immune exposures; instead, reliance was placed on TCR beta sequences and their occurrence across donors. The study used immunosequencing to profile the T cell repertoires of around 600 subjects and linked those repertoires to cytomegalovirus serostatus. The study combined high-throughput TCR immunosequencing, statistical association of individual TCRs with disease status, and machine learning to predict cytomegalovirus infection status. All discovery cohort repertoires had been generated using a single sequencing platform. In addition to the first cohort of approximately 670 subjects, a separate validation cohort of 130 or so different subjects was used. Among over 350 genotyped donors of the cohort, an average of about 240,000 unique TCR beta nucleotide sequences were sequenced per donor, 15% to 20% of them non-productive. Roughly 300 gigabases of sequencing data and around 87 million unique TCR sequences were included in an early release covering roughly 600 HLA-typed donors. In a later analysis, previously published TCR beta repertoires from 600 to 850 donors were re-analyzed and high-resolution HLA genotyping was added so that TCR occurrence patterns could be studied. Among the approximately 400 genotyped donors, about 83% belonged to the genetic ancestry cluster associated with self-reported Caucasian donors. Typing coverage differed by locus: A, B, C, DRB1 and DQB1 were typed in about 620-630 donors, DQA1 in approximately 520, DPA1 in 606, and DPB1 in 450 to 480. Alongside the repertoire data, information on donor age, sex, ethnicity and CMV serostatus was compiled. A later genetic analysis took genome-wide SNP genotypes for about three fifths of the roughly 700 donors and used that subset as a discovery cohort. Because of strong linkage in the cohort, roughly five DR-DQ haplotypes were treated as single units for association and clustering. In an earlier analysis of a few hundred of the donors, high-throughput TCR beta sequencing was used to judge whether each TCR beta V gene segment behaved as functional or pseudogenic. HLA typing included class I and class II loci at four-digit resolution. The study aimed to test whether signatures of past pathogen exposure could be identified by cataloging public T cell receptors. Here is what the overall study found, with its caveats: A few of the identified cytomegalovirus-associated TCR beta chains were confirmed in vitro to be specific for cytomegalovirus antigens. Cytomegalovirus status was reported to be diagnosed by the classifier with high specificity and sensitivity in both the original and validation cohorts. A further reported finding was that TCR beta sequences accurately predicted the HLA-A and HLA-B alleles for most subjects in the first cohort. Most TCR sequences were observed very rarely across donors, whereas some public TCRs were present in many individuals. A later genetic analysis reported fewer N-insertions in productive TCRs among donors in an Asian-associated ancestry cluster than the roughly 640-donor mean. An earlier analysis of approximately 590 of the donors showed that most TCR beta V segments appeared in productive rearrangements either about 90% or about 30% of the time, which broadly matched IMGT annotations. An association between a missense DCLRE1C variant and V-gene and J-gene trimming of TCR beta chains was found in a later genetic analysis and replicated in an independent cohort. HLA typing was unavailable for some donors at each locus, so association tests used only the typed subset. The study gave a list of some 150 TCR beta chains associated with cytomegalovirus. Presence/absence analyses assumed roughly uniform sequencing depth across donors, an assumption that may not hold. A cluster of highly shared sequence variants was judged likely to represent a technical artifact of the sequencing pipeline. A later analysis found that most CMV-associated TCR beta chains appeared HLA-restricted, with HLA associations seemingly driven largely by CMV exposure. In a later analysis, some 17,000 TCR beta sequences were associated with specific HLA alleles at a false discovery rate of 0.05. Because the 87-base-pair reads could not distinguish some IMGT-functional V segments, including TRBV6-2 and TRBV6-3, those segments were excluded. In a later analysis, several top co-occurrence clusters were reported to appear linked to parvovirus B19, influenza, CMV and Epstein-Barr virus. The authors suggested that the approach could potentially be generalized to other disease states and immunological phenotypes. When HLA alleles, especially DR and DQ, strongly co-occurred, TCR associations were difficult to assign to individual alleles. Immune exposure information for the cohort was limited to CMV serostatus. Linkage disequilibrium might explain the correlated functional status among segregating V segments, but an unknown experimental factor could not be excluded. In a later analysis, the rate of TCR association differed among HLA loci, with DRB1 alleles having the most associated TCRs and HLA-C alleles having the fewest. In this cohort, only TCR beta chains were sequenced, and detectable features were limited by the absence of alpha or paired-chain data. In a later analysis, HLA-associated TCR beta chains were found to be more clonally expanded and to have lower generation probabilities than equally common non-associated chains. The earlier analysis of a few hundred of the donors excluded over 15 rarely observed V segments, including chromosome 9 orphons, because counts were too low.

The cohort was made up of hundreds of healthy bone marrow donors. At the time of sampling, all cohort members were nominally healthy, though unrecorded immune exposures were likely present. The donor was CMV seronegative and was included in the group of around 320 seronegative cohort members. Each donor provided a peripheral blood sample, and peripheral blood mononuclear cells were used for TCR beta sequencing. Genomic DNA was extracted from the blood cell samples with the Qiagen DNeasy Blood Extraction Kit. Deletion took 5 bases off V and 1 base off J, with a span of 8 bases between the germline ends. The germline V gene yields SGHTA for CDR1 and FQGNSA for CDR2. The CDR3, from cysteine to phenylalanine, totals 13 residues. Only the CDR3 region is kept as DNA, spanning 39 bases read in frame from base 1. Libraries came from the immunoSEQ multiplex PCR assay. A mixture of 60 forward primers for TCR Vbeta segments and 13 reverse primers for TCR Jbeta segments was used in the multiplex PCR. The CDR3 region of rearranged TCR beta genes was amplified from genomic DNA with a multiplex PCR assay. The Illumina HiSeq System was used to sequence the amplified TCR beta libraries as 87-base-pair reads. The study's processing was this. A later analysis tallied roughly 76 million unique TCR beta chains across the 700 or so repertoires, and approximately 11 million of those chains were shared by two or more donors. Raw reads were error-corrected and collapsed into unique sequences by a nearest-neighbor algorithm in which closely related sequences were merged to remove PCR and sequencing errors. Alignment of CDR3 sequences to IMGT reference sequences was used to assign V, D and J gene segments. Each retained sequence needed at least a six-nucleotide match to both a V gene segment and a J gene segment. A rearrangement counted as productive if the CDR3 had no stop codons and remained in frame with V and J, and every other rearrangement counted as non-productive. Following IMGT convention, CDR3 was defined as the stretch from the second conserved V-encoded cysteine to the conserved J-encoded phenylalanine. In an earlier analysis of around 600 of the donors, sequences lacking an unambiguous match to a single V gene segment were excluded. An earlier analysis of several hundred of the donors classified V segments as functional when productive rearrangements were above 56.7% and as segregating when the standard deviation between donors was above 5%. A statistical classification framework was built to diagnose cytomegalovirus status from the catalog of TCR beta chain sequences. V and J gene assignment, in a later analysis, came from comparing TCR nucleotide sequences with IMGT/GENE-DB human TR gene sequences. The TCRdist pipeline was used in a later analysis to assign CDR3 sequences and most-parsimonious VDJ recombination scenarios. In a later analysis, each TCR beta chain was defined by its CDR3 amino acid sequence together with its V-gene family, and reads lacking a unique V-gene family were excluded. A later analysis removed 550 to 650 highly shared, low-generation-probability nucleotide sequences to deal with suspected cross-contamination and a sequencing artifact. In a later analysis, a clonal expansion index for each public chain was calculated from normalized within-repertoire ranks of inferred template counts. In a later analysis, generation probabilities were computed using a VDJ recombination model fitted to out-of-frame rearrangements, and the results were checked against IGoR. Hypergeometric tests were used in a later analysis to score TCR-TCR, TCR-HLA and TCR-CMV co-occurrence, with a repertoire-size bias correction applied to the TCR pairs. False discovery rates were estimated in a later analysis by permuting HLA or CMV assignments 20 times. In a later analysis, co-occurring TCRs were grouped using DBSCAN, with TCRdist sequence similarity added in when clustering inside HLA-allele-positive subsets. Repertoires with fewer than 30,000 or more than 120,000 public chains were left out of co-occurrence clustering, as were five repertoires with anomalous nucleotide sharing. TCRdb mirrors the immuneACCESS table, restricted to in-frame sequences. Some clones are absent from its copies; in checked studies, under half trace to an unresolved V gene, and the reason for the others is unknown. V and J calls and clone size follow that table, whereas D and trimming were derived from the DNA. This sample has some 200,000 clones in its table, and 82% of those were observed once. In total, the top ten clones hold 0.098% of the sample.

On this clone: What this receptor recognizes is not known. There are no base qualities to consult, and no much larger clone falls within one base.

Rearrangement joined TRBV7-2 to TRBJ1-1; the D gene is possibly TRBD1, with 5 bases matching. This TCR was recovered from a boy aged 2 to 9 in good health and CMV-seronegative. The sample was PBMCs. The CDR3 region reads CASSAGRNTEAFF. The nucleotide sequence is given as TGTGCCAGCAGCGCGGGACGGAACACTGAAGCTTTCTTT.